The rows below give T cell receptor beta chains drawn from one sample of a study of cytomegalovirus exposure and HLA in healthy donors. Profiled with immunoSEQ multiplex PCR; TCRdb holds only in-frame clones, not every one. This table lists 40,000 to 60,000 clones. Material for sequencing was PBMCs. All receptors derive from a man in his forties in good health and CMV-seropositive. CDR3s include the opening cysteine and the closing phenylalanine or tryptophan. The D gene is left open where the match is weak.

j_call | v_call | d_call | cdr3_aa | cdr3_nt
TRBJ1-2 | TRBV18 | NA | CASSPQERSLKGYTF | TGTGCCAGCTCACCTCAAGAGAGGAGTCTTAAAGGCTACACCTTC
TRBJ2-3 | TRBV5-6 | NA | CASSLMVWLVTDTQYF | TGTGCCAGCAGCTTGATGGTCTGGCTAGTCACAGATACGCAGTATTTT
TRBJ2-2 | TRBV15 | TRBD2 | CATSRTSAYTGELFF | TGTGCCACCTCGCGGACTAGCGCCTACACCGGGGAGCTGTTTTTT
TRBJ2-6 | TRBV4-2 | NA | CASSQEGRGAGANVLTF | TGTGCCAGCAGCCAAGAAGGCAGGGGCGCTGGGGCCAACGTCCTGACTTTC
TRBJ2-5 | TRBV5-5 | NA | CASSLDFKETQYF | TGTGCCAGCAGCTTGGACTTTAAAGAGACCCAGTACTTC
TRBJ1-6 | TRBV4-3 | NA | CASSVQQGEGSPLHF | TGCGCCAGCAGCGTTCAACAGGGCGAAGGTTCACCCCTCCACTTT
TRBJ1-3 | TRBV28 | NA | CASSLHQGTGNTIYF | TGTGCCAGCAGTTTACATCAGGGGACGGGAAACACCATATATTTT
TRBJ2-6 | TRBV15 | TRBD1 | CATSLGTGGSGANVLTF | TGTGCCACCAGCTTGGGGACAGGGGGCTCTGGGGCCAACGTCCTGACTTTC
TRBJ1-2 | TRBV27 | NA | CASSFARGQNYGYTF | TGTGCCAGCAGTTTCGCCCGCGGACAGAACTATGGCTACACCTTC
TRBJ2-1 | TRBV19 | TRBD2 | CASSTYPGGSGNEQFF | TGTGCCAGTAGTACGTACCCGGGGGGGTCAGGCAATGAGCAGTTCTTC
TRBJ1-3 | TRBV5-6 | NA | CASSFGPSGNTIYF | TGTGCCAGCAGTTTCGGTCCCTCTGGAAACACCATATATTTT
TRBJ1-2 | TRBV29-1 | NA | CSVEDGNYGYTF | TGCAGCGTTGAAGACGGGAACTATGGCTACACCTTC
TRBJ1-1 | TRBV6-5 | NA | CASSYSPEGDTEAFF | TGTGCCAGCAGTTACAGCCCCGAGGGGGACACTGAAGCTTTCTTT
TRBJ2-7 | TRBV29-1 | TRBD2 | CSVALSGIGYEQYF | TGCAGCGTTGCCCTTAGCGGGATAGGTTACGAGCAGTACTTC
TRBJ2-7 | TRBV25-1 | NA | CASGRTGYEQYF | TGTGCCAGCGGAAGGACGGGGTACGAGCAGTACTTC
TRBJ1-2 | TRBV19 | TRBD1 | CASRDRGSANYGYTF | TGTGCCAGCCGGGACAGGGGAAGCGCTAACTATGGCTACACCTTC
TRBJ1-2 | TRBV2 | NA | CASSGPNYGYTF | TGTGCCAGCAGTGGTCCGAACTATGGCTACACCTTC
TRBJ1-1 | TRBV6-5 | NA | CASIRETEAFF | TGTGCCAGCATCAGGGAAACTGAAGCTTTCTTT
TRBJ2-1 | TRBV5-1 | NA | CASSFSGANNEQFF | TGCGCCAGCAGCTTCTCGGGAGCTAACAATGAGCAGTTCTTC
TRBJ1-5 | TRBV20-1 | NA | CSAREEQPQHF | TGCAGTGCTAGGGAGGAGCAGCCCCAGCATTTT
TRBJ1-1 | TRBV27 | NA | CASPTAGKAFF | TGTGCCAGCCCAACGGCGGGCAAAGCTTTCTTT
TRBJ2-5 | TRBV4-3 | NA | CASSQGATVQETQYF | TGCGCCAGCAGCCAAGGGGCGACAGTCCAAGAGACCCAGTACTTC
TRBJ1-1 | TRBV11-2 | NA | CASSSTPGPLRMNTEAFF | TGTGCCAGCAGCTCCACACCAGGGCCGCTCCGCATGAACACTGAAGCTTTCTTT
TRBJ1-1 | TRBV7-8 | TRBD1 | CASSLLQGAGTEAFF | TGTGCCAGCAGCTTACTGCAGGGGGCAGGGACTGAAGCTTTCTTT
TRBJ1-1 | TRBV28 | NA | CASIDRVEAFF | TGTGCCAGCATCGACCGGGTGGAAGCTTTCTTT
TRBJ1-1 | TRBV6-6 | NA | CASSYSLGGTEAFF | TGTGCCAGCAGTTACTCGCTGGGGGGCACTGAAGCTTTCTTT
TRBJ1-3 | TRBV9 | NA | CASSALSPSGNTIYF | TGTGCCAGCAGCGCACTAAGTCCCTCTGGAAACACCATATATTTT
TRBJ2-7 | TRBV2 | NA | CASSEGVRSYEQYF | TGTGCCAGCAGTGAAGGGGTGAGGTCCTACGAGCAGTACTTC
TRBJ2-1 | TRBV9 | TRBD2 | CASSILAGGSYNEQFF | TGTGCCAGCAGCATACTAGCGGGAGGCTCCTACAATGAGCAGTTCTTC